This is a list of T cell receptor beta chains from one sample in a study of brain T cells in children with intractable seizures. Data came from immunoSEQ multiplex PCR; TCRdb stores just in-frame clones and leaves some out. Of some 76,000 clones in the sample, 85% to 95% were seen once. Sequenced here: peripheral blood, sampled at surgery. The receptors here all came from a boy under three years old with tuberous sclerosis and intractable seizures. Both conserved end residues are trimmed from each CDR3. Fields, in order: CDR3 protein, V gene.

CDR3 protein: ASSLGRNTEAF; V gene: TRBV7-9
CDR3 protein: ASSSRLVANEQF; V gene: TRBV11-2
CDR3 protein: ASSRPSGGAYEQY; V gene: TRBV3-1/TRBV3-2
CDR3 protein: ASSLISGRGSPLH; V gene: TRBV28
CDR3 protein: ASRHYLGDGYT; V gene: TRBV14
CDR3 protein: ASSQNSGSSSIDEQF; V gene: TRBV4-2
CDR3 protein: ASTSGQGRYGYT; V gene: TRBV27
CDR3 protein: ASSPLAGVSIQY; V gene: TRBV3-1/TRBV3-2
CDR3 protein: ASSPVAGWTNYGYT; V gene: TRBV5-6
CDR3 protein: ASSQAYTGTGAYGYT; V gene: TRBV3-1/TRBV3-2
CDR3 protein: ASSLRTGQSFYT; V gene: TRBV3-1/TRBV3-2
CDR3 protein: ASSQDSGVVTQY; V gene: TRBV3-1/TRBV3-2
CDR3 protein: ASSLRMGSPLH; V gene: TRBV18
CDR3 protein: ASSLRDEQY; V gene: TRBV6-5
CDR3 protein: ASSGPSGGNTGELF; V gene: TRBV19
CDR3 protein: ASSFGTGIDTIY; V gene: TRBV7-8
CDR3 protein: ASSLPTGPRMVTQY; V gene: TRBV3-1/TRBV3-2
CDR3 protein: ATTDSRGYGYT; V gene: TRBV7-8
CDR3 protein: ASSQLAGETQY; V gene: TRBV4-1
CDR3 protein: ASSFDTGRSYT; V gene: TRBV5-4
CDR3 protein: ASSQDLRETQY; V gene: TRBV14
CDR3 protein: ASSVTSSSYNEQF; V gene: TRBV19
CDR3 protein: ASSLGPQGANEKLF; V gene: TRBV7-9
CDR3 protein: ASSQVYSSYEQY; V gene: TRBV4-1
CDR3 protein: ASSQTVGWQPQH; V gene: TRBV3-1/TRBV3-2
CDR3 protein: ATSRDPPYGNSTNEQF; V gene: TRBV15
CDR3 protein: ASSPSSLLFTDTQY; V gene: TRBV7-2
CDR3 protein: ASSQWTRMDEQY; V gene: TRBV27
CDR3 protein: ASTRGGGYNEQF; V gene: TRBV3-1/TRBV3-2
CDR3 protein: ASSLWTVSYGYT; V gene: TRBV5-4
CDR3 protein: ASSNYWTGGNQPQH; V gene: TRBV6-6
CDR3 protein: AWSLQGTDTQY; V gene: TRBV30
CDR3 protein: ASGSLVAGNTIY; V gene: TRBV4-1
CDR3 protein: ASSLGTGGYEQY; V gene: TRBV11-1
CDR3 protein: ASSEAGRSSYEQY; V gene: TRBV6-1
CDR3 protein: ASSYSGHQETQY; V gene: TRBV6-5
CDR3 protein: ASSSVGNEQF; V gene: TRBV19
CDR3 protein: ARTAGTGNPDTQY; V gene: TRBV30
CDR3 protein: ASSLQWVNEQF; V gene: TRBV28
CDR3 protein: ASSLTGISETQY; V gene: TRBV5-1
CDR3 protein: ASSIGWRRNTEAF; V gene: TRBV19
CDR3 protein: ASSLGYAGSFSGYT; V gene: TRBV7-9
CDR3 protein: ASSPQLEGNTEAF; V gene: TRBV9
CDR3 protein: ASAIGGRSYEQY; V gene: TRBV5-1
CDR3 protein: ASSQGNRDRSSYEQY; V gene: TRBV14
CDR3 protein: ASSQAGSYNEQF; V gene: TRBV9
CDR3 protein: ASSLGTGDQPQH; V gene: TRBV5-1
CDR3 protein: AWSAFLDRPYEQY; V gene: TRBV30
CDR3 protein: AHSGNEQF; V gene: TRBV30
CDR3 protein: ASSPGGRTSYNEQF; V gene: TRBV5-1
CDR3 protein: ASSSPGPITDTQY; V gene: TRBV5-1
CDR3 protein: ASSQHFGTGDVYEQY; V gene: TRBV4-1
CDR3 protein: ASSISRGRYGYT; V gene: TRBV19